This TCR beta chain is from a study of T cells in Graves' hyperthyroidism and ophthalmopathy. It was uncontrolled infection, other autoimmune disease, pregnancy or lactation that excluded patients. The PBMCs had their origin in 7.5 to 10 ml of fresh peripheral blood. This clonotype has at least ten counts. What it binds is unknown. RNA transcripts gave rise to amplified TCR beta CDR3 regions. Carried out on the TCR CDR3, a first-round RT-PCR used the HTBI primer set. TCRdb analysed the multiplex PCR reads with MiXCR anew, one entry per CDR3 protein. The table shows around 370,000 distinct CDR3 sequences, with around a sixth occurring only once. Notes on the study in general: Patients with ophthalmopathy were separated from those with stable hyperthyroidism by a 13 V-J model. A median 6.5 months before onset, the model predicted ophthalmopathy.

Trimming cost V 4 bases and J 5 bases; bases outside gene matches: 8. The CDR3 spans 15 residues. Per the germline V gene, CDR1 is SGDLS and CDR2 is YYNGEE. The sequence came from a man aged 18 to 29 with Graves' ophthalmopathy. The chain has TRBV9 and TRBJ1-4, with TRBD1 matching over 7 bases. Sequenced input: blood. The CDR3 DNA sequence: TGTGCCAGCAGCTATAGAACGGGACAGAATGAAAAACTGTTTTTT. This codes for CASSYRTGQNEKLFF.